The TCR beta chain under discussion was sequenced for a study of cytomegalovirus exposure and HLA in healthy donors. Notes on the study in general: The listing of 160 or so TCR beta chains classed them as cytomegalovirus-associated. Prior analysis indicated that the majority of TCR beta V segments exhibited productivity approximately 90% or approximately 30% of the time. Most sequenced TCRs were rare (though some public TCRs occurred in many donors).

The CDR3 contains 17 residues. The germline V gene has CDR1 SGHVS and CDR2 FNYEAQ. V shed 7 bases, J shed 1 base, and the junction held 12 bases outside the gene matches. Primers for the PCR totalled 60 Vbeta and 13 Jbeta. Measured with immunoSEQ multiplex PCR; TCRdb has only the in-frame clones, and not every one. Found here are roughly 150,000 clones, roughly 84% of them singletons; the top ten hold around 0.96%. With regard to this clone: Antigen unknown.

All donors participated as healthy donors of bone marrow. The TCR originated in a man aged 25-45 years in good health and CMV-seronegative. The genes are TRBV7-6 and TRBJ2-1, with 8 bases fitting TRBD1. Sequencing input: PBMCs. The CDR3 DNA sequence: TGTGCCAGCACCCTCCTTCCCGGACAGGGATCCTACAATGAGCAGTTCTTC. This sequence encodes CASTLLPGQGSYNEQFF. The variable domain in full, with the rest retrieved from reference TRBV7-6 and TRBJ2-1, is GAGVSQSPRYKVTKRGQDVALRCDPISGHVSLYWYRQALGQGPEFLTYFNYEAQQDKSGLPNDRFSAERPEGSISTLTIQRTEQRDSAMYRCASTLLPGQGSYNEQFFGPGTRLTVL.